The present T cell receptor (beta chain) was sequenced within a study of cytomegalovirus exposure and HLA in healthy donors. The PCR was carried out with 60 Vbeta primers and 13 Jbeta primers. Only in-frame clones appear in the TCRdb table, and some are missing; sequencing was by immunoSEQ multiplex PCR. The sample shows more than 95,000 clones, about four fifths of them seen only once. V trimming: 5 bases; J trimming: 9 bases; junction bases outside the gene matches: 6. The CDR3 runs to 13 residues. Germline V gives CDR1 SGHVS, CDR2 FNYEAQ. The chain has TRBV7-6 and TRBJ1-3; 8 bases line up with TRBD1. The sequencing input was PBMCs. This receptor was taken from a man aged 40-50 years in good health and CMV-seronegative. CDR3 bases: TGTGCCAGCAGCGCGGACAGGGCCGGCACCATATATTTT. Translated: CASSADRAGTIYF.